This is a list of T cell receptor beta chains from one sample in a study of CD8+ T cells in alopecia areata. Sequencing was performed with immunoSEQ multiplex PCR; in TCRdb, only in-frame clones are kept and a portion is missing. The sample records 95,000 to 100,000 clones, 50% to 75% being singletons. The specimen comprised CD8+ T cells sorted from blood, sampled at week 4, from a patient treated with tofacitinib. These TCRs come from a human donor with alopecia areata. Each CDR3 is given with its conserved first and last residue. A D gene is named only where the DNA matches it firmly. Clone sizes are given selectively: once, few, many, or a class where the clone is expanded.

clone size: -
J gene: TRBJ2-5
V gene: TRBV5-1
D gene: TRBD2
CDR3 length: 19
CDR3 protein: CASSFRPGLAGGLQETQYF
CDR3 DNA: TGCGCCAGCAGCTTTCGACCGGGACTAGCGGGGGGCCTCCAAGAGACCCAGTACTTC

clone size: few
J gene: TRBJ2-3
V gene: TRBV5-8
D gene: -
CDR3 length: 15
CDR3 protein: CASTDHRSGADTQYF
CDR3 DNA: TGTGCCAGCACCGATCACCGCTCAGGGGCAGATACGCAGTATTTT

clone size: -
J gene: TRBJ1-3
V gene: TRBV9
D gene: TRBD1
CDR3 length: 14
CDR3 protein: CASSPGQGENTIYF
CDR3 DNA: TGTGCCAGCAGCCCCGGACAGGGGGAAAACACCATATATTTT

clone size: -
J gene: TRBJ2-6
V gene: TRBV18
D gene: TRBD1
CDR3 length: 18
CDR3 protein: CASSPAGTGESGANVLTF
CDR3 DNA: TGTGCCAGCTCACCAGCCGGGACAGGGGAATCTGGGGCCAACGTCCTGACTTTC

clone size: -
J gene: TRBJ2-1
V gene: TRBV5-1
D gene: -
CDR3 length: 13
CDR3 protein: CASSFFGDDEQFF
CDR3 DNA: TGCGCCAGCAGCTTCTTCGGGGACGATGAGCAGTTCTTC

clone size: -
J gene: TRBJ2-3
V gene: TRBV30
D gene: TRBD2
CDR3 length: 17
CDR3 protein: CAPLPGLAGSPTDTQYF
CDR3 DNA: TGTGCCCCACTACCAGGACTAGCGGGTTCCCCCACAGATACGCAGTATTTT

clone size: -
J gene: TRBJ2-4
V gene: TRBV6-5
D gene: -
CDR3 length: 13
CDR3 protein: CASTGLAKNIQYF
CDR3 DNA: TGTGCCAGCACGGGATTAGCCAAAAACATTCAGTACTTC

clone size: few
J gene: TRBJ2-3
V gene: TRBV27
D gene: TRBD2
CDR3 length: 16
CDR3 protein: CASSLSSGGATDTQYF
CDR3 DNA: TGTGCCAGCAGTTTATCGAGCGGGGGGGCTACAGATACGCAGTATTTT

clone size: -
J gene: TRBJ2-5
V gene: TRBV11-2
D gene: -
CDR3 length: 16
CDR3 protein: CASSPRRTAYQETQYF
CDR3 DNA: TGTGCCAGCAGCCCACGCCGGACGGCGTACCAAGAGACCCAGTACTTC

clone size: once
J gene: TRBJ2-5
V gene: TRBV27
D gene: -
CDR3 length: 13
CDR3 protein: CASSLIRQETQYF
CDR3 DNA: TGTGCCAGCAGTTTGATCCGACAAGAGACCCAGTACTTC

clone size: once
J gene: TRBJ1-2
V gene: TRBV30
D gene: -
CDR3 length: 12
CDR3 protein: CAWRFLGDGYTF
CDR3 DNA: TGTGCCTGGAGATTCTTGGGGGATGGCTACACCTTC

clone size: -
J gene: TRBJ1-1
V gene: TRBV5-6
D gene: -
CDR3 length: 12
CDR3 protein: CASSLVGGEAFF
CDR3 DNA: TGTGCCAGCAGCTTGGTTGGCGGCGAAGCTTTCTTT

clone size: -
J gene: TRBJ2-3
V gene: TRBV30
D gene: TRBD2
CDR3 length: 17
CDR3 protein: CAWSGTGPGRVADTQYF
CDR3 DNA: TGTGCCTGGAGTGGAACCGGCCCTGGGAGGGTGGCAGATACGCAGTATTTT

clone size: -
J gene: TRBJ2-7
V gene: TRBV6-1
D gene: -
CDR3 length: 12
CDR3 protein: CASEAASYEQYF
CDR3 DNA: TGTGCCTCGGAAGCGGCCTCCTACGAGCAGTACTTC

clone size: -
J gene: TRBJ1-5
V gene: TRBV7-9
D gene: TRBD1
CDR3 length: 15
CDR3 protein: CASSGTDREDQPQHF
CDR3 DNA: TGTGCCAGCAGCGGCACAGACAGGGAGGATCAGCCCCAGCATTTT

clone size: -
J gene: TRBJ2-7
V gene: TRBV7-3
D gene: -
CDR3 length: 13
CDR3 protein: CASSPGTGYEQYF
CDR3 DNA: TGTGCCAGCAGCCCGGGGACTGGCTACGAGCAGTACTTC

clone size: few
J gene: TRBJ2-7
V gene: TRBV4-1
D gene: TRBD2
CDR3 length: 19
CDR3 protein: CASSAQDISLAGTPYEQYF
CDR3 DNA: TGCGCCAGCAGCGCCCAAGATATATCCTTAGCGGGAACTCCCTACGAGCAGTACTTC

clone size: -
J gene: TRBJ2-7
V gene: TRBV11-2
D gene: -
CDR3 length: 14
CDR3 protein: CASSLGAGPYEQYF
CDR3 DNA: TGTGCCAGCAGCTTAGGGGCAGGGCCCTACGAGCAGTACTTC

clone size: -
J gene: TRBJ1-5
V gene: TRBV4-2
D gene: TRBD1
CDR3 length: 15
CDR3 protein: CASSQDQGATQPQHF
CDR3 DNA: TGTGCCAGCAGCCAAGATCAGGGGGCCACTCAGCCCCAGCATTTT

clone size: few
J gene: TRBJ2-1
V gene: TRBV4-2
D gene: -
CDR3 length: 13
CDR3 protein: CASSQILYNEQFF
CDR3 DNA: TGTGCCAGCAGCCAAATTCTTTACAATGAGCAGTTCTTC

clone size: -
J gene: TRBJ2-4
V gene: TRBV27
D gene: -
CDR3 length: 16
CDR3 protein: CASSPRGGLAKNIQYF
CDR3 DNA: TGTGCCAGCAGTCCCCGAGGGGGATTAGCCAAAAACATTCAGTACTTC